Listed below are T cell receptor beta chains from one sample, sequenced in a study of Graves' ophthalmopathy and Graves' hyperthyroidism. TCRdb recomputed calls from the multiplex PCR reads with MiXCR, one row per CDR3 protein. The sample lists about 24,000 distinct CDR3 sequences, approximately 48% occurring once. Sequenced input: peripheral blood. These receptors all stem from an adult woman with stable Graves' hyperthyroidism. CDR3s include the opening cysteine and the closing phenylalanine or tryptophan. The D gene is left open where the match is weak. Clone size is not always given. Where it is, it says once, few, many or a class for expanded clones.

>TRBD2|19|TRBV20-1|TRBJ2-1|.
CSARNLGTSGRASYNEQFF
TGCAGTGCTAGAAATTTAGGGACTAGCGGGAGGGCTTCCTACAATGAGCAGTTCTTC
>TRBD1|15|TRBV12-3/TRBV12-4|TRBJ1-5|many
CASSRTGTAYQPQHF
TGTGCCAGCAGCCGAACCGGGACAGCCTATCAGCCCCAGCATTTT
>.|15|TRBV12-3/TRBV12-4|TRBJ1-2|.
CASSLVRDRDYGHTF
TGTGCCAGCAGTTTAGTCAGAGACCGGGACTATGGCCACACCTTC
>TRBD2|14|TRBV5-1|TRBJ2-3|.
CASSSSGTTDTQYF
TGTGCCAGCAGCTCTAGCGGAACCACAGATACGCAGTATTTT
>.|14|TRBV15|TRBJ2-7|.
CATCPVGARDEQYF
TGTGCCACTTGTCCGGTAGGGGCTAGGGACGAGCAGTACTTC
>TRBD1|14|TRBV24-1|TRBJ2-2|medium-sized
CATSDTGQAGELFF
TGTGCCACCAGTGATACGGGACAGGCCGGGGAGCTGTTTTTT
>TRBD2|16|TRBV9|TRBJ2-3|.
CASSVAGGGRADTQYF
TGTGCCAGCAGCGTAGCTGGAGGCGGGAGAGCAGATACGCAGTATTTT
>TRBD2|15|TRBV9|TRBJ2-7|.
CASSVEASGAYEQYF
TGTGCCAGCAGCGTAGAGGCTAGCGGGGCCTACGAGCAGTACTTC
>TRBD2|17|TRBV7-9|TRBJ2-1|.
CASSIWTSGRTYNEQFF
TGTGCCAGCAGCATCTGGACTAGCGGGAGGACCTACAATGAGCAGTTCTTC
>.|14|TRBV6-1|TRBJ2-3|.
CASSEVAANNEQYF
TGTGCCAGCAGTGAAGTTGCGGCTAACAATGAGCAGTATTTT
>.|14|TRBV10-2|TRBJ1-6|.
CASSVQPDDSPLHF
TGCGCCAGCAGTGTGCAACCGGATGATTCACCCCTCCACTTT
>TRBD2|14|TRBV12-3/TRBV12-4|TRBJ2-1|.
CASSFTSGGDTQFF
TGTGCCAGCAGTTTTACTAGCGGGGGTGATACGCAGTTCTTC
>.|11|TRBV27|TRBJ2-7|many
CASSLGSEQYF
TGTGCCAGCTCCTTGGGGTCCGAGCAGTACTTC
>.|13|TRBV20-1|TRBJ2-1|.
CSARPDSYNEQFF
TGCAGTGCTAGGCCGGATTCCTACAATGAGCAGTTCTTC
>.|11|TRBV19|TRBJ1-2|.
CASSKEYGYTF
TGTGCCAGTAGCAAAGAGTATGGCTACACCTTC
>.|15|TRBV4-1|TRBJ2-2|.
CVSSLPTRRTGELFF
TGCGTCAGCAGCCTACCTACAAGGAGGACCGGGGAGCTGTTTTTT
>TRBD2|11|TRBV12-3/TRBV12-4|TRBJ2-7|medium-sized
CASSGGDEQYF
TGTGCCAGCAGTGGGGGGGACGAGCAGTACTTC
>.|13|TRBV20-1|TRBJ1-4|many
CSAPRPSFEKLFF
TGCAGTGCTCCCCGTCCTTCTTTTGAAAAACTGTTTTTT
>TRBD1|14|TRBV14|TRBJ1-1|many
CASSQVSGGTEAFF
TGTGCCAGCAGCCAGGTATCAGGGGGGACTGAAGCTTTCTTT
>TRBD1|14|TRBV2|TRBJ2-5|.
CASRQGATLGTQYF
TGTGCTAGCAGGCAGGGGGCAACCCTCGGGACCCAGTACTTC
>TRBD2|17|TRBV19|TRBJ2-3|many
CASSIPTSGRAPDTQYF
TGTGCCAGTAGTATCCCGACTAGCGGGAGGGCCCCAGATACGCAGTATTTT
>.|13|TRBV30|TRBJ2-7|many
CAWRVRAAYEQYF
TGTGCCTGGAGGGTGAGGGCGGCCTACGAGCAGTACTTC
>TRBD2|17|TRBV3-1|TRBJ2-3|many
CASSQATSGRSADTQYF
TGTGCCAGCAGCCAAGCGACTAGCGGGAGATCCGCAGATACGCAGTATTTT
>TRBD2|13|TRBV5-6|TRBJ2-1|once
CASTETSGNEQFF
TGTGCCAGCACCGAGACTAGCGGCAATGAGCAGTTCTTC
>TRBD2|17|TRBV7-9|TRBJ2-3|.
CASSLATSGRFLDTQYF
TGTGCCAGCAGCTTAGCAACTAGCGGGAGGTTTCTAGATACGCAGTATTTT
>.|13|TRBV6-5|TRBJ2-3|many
CATLSGSTDTQYF
TGTGCCACCCTAAGCGGGAGCACAGATACGCAGTATTTT
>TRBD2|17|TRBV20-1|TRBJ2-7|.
CSARRASGRAFAYEQYF
TGCAGTGCTAGACGAGCTAGCGGGAGGGCCTTCGCCTACGAGCAGTACTTC
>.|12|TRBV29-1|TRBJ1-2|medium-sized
CSVVGGDYGYTF
TGCAGCGTTGTGGGGGGTGACTATGGCTACACCTTC
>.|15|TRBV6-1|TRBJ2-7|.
CASTAYRWGQYEQYF
TGTGCCAGCACCGCGTACCGTTGGGGGCAATACGAGCAGTACTTC
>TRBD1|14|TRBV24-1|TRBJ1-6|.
CATSESGGSLPLHF
TGTGCCACCAGTGAATCAGGGGGCAGTTTACCCCTCCACTTT
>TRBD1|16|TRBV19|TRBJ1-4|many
CASSRGTGMNNEKLFF
TGTGCCAGTAGTAGGGGGACAGGGATGAATAATGAAAAACTGTTTTTT
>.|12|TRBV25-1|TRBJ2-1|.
CASHRDYNEQFF
TGTGCCAGCCACCGGGACTACAATGAGCAGTTCTTC
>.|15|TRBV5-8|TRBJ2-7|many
CASKTLDVTPEEQYF
TGTGCCAGCAAGACCCTTGACGTCACTCCAGAGGAGCAGTACTTC
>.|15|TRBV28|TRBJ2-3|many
CASSLSGNSTDTQYF
TGTGCCAGCAGTTTGTCGGGGAATAGCACAGATACGCAGTATTTT
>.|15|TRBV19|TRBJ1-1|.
CATTGSFLMNTEAFF
TGTGCAACCACAGGGTCTTTCCTCATGAACACTGAAGCTTTCTTT
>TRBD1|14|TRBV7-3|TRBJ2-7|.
CASSNGQGTYEQYF
TGTGCCAGCAGCAACGGACAGGGAACCTACGAGCAGTACTTC
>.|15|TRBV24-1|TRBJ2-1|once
CATSDRSGQYNEQFF
TGTGCCACCAGTGACCGCAGCGGACAGTACAATGAGCAGTTCTTC
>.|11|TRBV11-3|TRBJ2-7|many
CASSSPEGQYF
TGTGCCAGCAGCTCGCCCGAGGGGCAGTACTTC
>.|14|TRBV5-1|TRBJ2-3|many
CASSYPSEPDTQYF
TGCGCCAGCAGCTACCCGAGCGAGCCAGATACGCAGTATTTT
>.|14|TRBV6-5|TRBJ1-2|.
CASSPLPGAHSYTF
TGTGCCAGCAGTCCCCTCCCGGGGGCCCATAGCTACACCTTC
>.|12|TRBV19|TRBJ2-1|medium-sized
CASWSRGNEQFF
TGTGCCAGTTGGAGCCGAGGGAATGAGCAGTTCTTC
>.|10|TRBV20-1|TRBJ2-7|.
CSARVYEQYF
TGCAGTGCTAGAGTGTACGAGCAGTACTTC
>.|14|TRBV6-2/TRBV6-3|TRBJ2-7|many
CASRELALEGEQYF
TGTGCCAGCAGGGAGCTGGCCTTGGAAGGGGAGCAGTACTTC
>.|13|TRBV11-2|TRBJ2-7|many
CASSSKSSYEQYF
TGTGCCAGCAGCTCTAAGAGCAGTTACGAGCAGTACTTC
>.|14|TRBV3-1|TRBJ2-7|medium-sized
CASSQQSGGPEQYF
TGTGCCAGCAGCCAACAATCCGGGGGGCCCGAGCAGTACTTC
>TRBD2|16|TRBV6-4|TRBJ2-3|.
CASSDTSGSVADTQYF
TGTGCCAGCAGTGACACTAGCGGGAGTGTCGCAGATACGCAGTATTTT
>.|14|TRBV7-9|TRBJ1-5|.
CASSQPSGRAYEHF
TGTGCCAGCAGCCAACCTAGCGGGAGGGCCTACGAGCATTTT
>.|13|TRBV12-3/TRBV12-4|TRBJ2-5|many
CATKADSQETQYF
TGTGCCACCAAGGCCGACAGCCAAGAGACCCAGTACTTC
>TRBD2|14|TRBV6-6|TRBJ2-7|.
CASSHLAGASEQYF
TGTGCCAGCAGTCACCTAGCGGGAGCCTCCGAGCAGTACTTC
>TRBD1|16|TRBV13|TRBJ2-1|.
CASSFDRGRIYNEQFF
TGTGCCAGCAGCTTCGACAGGGGGCGAATCTACAATGAGCAGTTCTTC
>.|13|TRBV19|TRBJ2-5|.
CASSITRSETQYF
TGTGCCAGTAGTATAACACGGTCAGAGACCCAGTACTTC
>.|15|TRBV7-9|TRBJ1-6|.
CATPRTGWENSPLHF
TGTGCCACCCCACGAACAGGGTGGGAGAATTCACCCCTCCACTTT
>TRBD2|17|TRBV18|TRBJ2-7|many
CASSPPALAGAPYEQYF
TGTGCCAGCTCACCACCGGCCCTAGCGGGAGCCCCCTACGAGCAGTACTTC
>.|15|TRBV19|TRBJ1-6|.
CASRIAGDQRSPLHF
TGTGCCAGTAGGATTGCCGGGGACCAGCGATCACCCCTCCACTTT
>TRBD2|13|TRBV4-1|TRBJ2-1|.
CASSQQGLAGKLF
TGCGCCAGCAGCCAACAGGGATTAGCGGGAAAATTGTTC
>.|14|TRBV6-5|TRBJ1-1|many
CASSYSPMNTEAFF
TGTGCCAGCAGTTACTCTCCTATGAACACTGAAGCTTTCTTT
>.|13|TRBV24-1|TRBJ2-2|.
CATGSGFAGELFF
TGTGCCACGGGGTCAGGGTTTGCCGGGGAGCTGTTTTTT
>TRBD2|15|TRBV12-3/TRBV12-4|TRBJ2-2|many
CASSLASGATGELFF
TGTGCCAGCAGTTTAGCTAGCGGGGCCACCGGGGAGCTGTTTTTT